The 22 T cell receptor beta chains listed next were all sequenced from one sample in a study of identifying expanded T cells in peripheral blood. Sequencing was performed with immunoSEQ multiplex PCR; in TCRdb, only in-frame clones are kept and a portion is missing. Among roughly 82,000 clones, roughly 86% were seen once, and the ten largest hold approximately 18%. The sequencing input was blood. The receptor source for this set is a person aged 18 to 70 in good health.

The J gene is TRBJ2-5, the V gene TRBV18, with D perhaps matching TRBD2 (5 bases). This CDR3 is 14 amino acids long. Per germline, CDR1 KGHSH and CDR2 LQKENI. Trimming left V 2 bases short and J 5 bases short, with 12 bases between. This CDR3 reads CASSPNGIGETQYF. In DNA form, the CDR3 reads TGTGCCAGCTCACCAAACGGGATTGGGGAGACCCAGTACTTC.

This chain uses TRBV7-2 with TRBJ1-1; D perhaps matches TRBD1 (6 bases). The V gene lost 2 bases and the J gene lost 7 bases, with 20 bases spanning the gap. Germline V CDR1 and CDR2: SGHTA, FQGNSA. The CDR3 loop spans 16 amino acids. The CDR3 DNA is TGTGCCAGCAGCTTACGGGACATGGGGGATGCGCATGAAGCTTTCTTT. It codes for CASSLRDMGDAHEAFF.

The V call is TRBV7-3, the J call TRBJ2-5; 11 bases line up with TRBD2. Germline V gene lookup returns CDR1 SGHTA and CDR2 FQGTGA. The ends lost 2 bases at V and 1 base at J; junction bases unmatched: 3. CDR3 length: 16 residues. CDR3 protein: CASSLGLAGTQETQYF. CDR3 nucleotide sequence: TGTGCCAGCAGCTTAGGACTAGCGGGTACCCAAGAGACCCAGTACTTC.

The V call is TRBV11-2, the J call TRBJ2-6, with D unclear. Germline loops: CDR1 SGHAT, CDR2 FQNNGV. The CDR3 runs to 16 residues. Trimming pared 2 bases from V and 0 bases from J, leaving 8 bases between. The DNA for the CDR3 is TGTGCCAGCAGCTTAATCCGCAGCTCTGGGGCCAACGTCCTGACTTTC. Translated: CASSLIRSSGANVLTF.

The chain couples TRBV10-3 to TRBJ2-7; tentatively, D is TRBD1 (5 bases). V was shortened by 2 bases and J by 4 bases, with 9 bases between the two germline ends. Germline V lookup: CDR1 ENHRY, CDR2 SYGVKD. The CDR3 extends over 13 amino acids. This chain's CDR3 is CAISEDPGYEQYF. The CDR3 DNA reads TGTGCCATCAGTGAGGATCCAGGGTACGAGCAGTACTTC.

The chain is built from TRBV6-5 and TRBJ1-2; TRBD1 matches at 8 bases. Trimming removed 2 bases from V and 3 bases from J; junction bases left unmatched: 8. This CDR3 has 16 amino acids. The V gene's germline CDR1 is MNHEY and CDR2 SVGAGI. CDR3 coding DNA: TGTGCCAGCAGTTACACCAAGACAGGGGACCACTATGGCTACACCTTC. It translates to CASSYTKTGDHYGYTF.

V gene TRBV2 combines with J gene TRBJ1-2; D remains unclear. The CDR3 contains 12 residues. Trimming took 7 bases from V and 2 from J, leaving 8 bases between them. Germline V gene data show CDR1 as SNHLY and CDR2 as FYNNEI. CDR3 sequence reads: CASTDGNYGYTF. The CDR3 DNA reads TGTGCCAGCACAGACGGGAACTATGGCTACACCTTC.

Only one count was recorded for this clone. The genes are TRBV7-3 and TRBJ2-5, with TRBD1 identical over 7 bases. The CDR3 has 15 residues. V shed 1 base and J 0 bases; nucleotides not matched to a gene: 2. CDR1 and CDR2 (germline): SGHTA, FQGTGA. CDR3 sequence: CASSLSGTDQETQYF. As DNA, the CDR3 is TGTGCCAGCAGCTTAAGTGGGACAGACCAAGAGACCCAGTACTTC.

The chain recombines TRBV11-1 with TRBJ1-2; maybe TRBD1 (5 bases). Germline V gene sequence: CDR1 SGHAT, CDR2 FQDESV (reference sequence). V lost 4 bases and J lost 8, with 17 bases in between. CDR3 length: 14 residues. The CDR3 sequence: CASSSSRGVGGYTF. The CDR3 DNA reads as TGTGCCAGCAGCTCAAGCAGAGGGGTCGGAGGCTACACCTTC.

This chain joins TRBV5-8 and TRBJ2-1; the match to TRBD2 covers 9 bases. The germline V gene has CDR1 SGHTS and CDR2 YDEGEE. Germline trimming cut 2 bases from V and 4 bases from J; bases unmatched to any gene: 7. This CDR3 comprises 16 residues. The CDR3 spells CASSFLRLAVYNEQFF. CDR3 bases: TGTGCCAGCAGCTTCCTAAGACTAGCGGTTTACAATGAGCAGTTCTTC.

This rearrangement joins TRBV6-5 to TRBJ1-3; D call uncertain. Germline CDR1 MNHEY, CDR2 SVGAGI. The CDR3 is made up of 16 amino acids. The ends were cut back, 0 bases at V and 4 bases at J, with 13 bases in the middle. The CDR3 is CASSYSSGSPGNTIYF. The CDR3 DNA is TGTGCCAGCAGTTACTCGTCGGGTTCGCCCGGAAACACCATATATTTT.

V gene TRBV9 combines with J gene TRBJ1-3; the D is unclear. Germline assignment: CDR1 SGDLS and CDR2 YYNGEE. CDR3 length: 14 amino acids. V lost 6 bases and J 4 bases, leaving 14 bases between the germline ends. CDR3 in amino acids: CASTARSGGNTIYF. CDR3 nucleotides: TGTGCCAGCACGGCGAGGTCCGGCGGAAACACCATATATTTT.

V usage is TRBV28 and J usage is TRBJ2-5; 8 nucleotides line up with TRBD1. The V gene's germline CDR1 is MDHEN and CDR2 SYDVKM. V lost 5 bases, J lost 5 bases, and 7 bases stayed unmatched. The CDR3 runs to 14 residues. The CDR3 is CASSVTGVMETQYF. Here the CDR3 DNA reads TGTGCCAGCAGTGTGACAGGGGTAATGGAGACCCAGTACTTC. The full variable domain, with the rest looked up from reference TRBV28 and TRBJ2-5, is DVKVTQSSRYLVKRTGEKVFLECVQDMDHENMFWYRQDPGLGLRLIYFSYDVKMKEKGDIPEGYSVSREKKERFSLILESASTNQTSMYLCASSVTGVMETQYFGPGTRLLVL.

This chain uses TRBV19 with TRBJ2-2, with TRBD1 matching 9 bases. The germline CDR1 and CDR2 sequences are LNHDA and SQIVND (reference sequence). This CDR3 comprises 17 residues. V dropped 2 bases and J dropped 6; count of bases not matched to a gene: 10. CDR3 loop: CASSIFLGQGESGELFF. CDR3 in DNA: TGTGCCAGTAGTATATTTCTGGGACAGGGAGAGTCCGGGGAGCTGTTTTTT. Filled out from reference TRBV19 and TRBJ2-2, the complete variable domain reads DGGITQSPKYLFRKEGQNVTLSCEQNLNHDAMYWYRQDPGQGLRLIYYSQIVNDFQKGDIAEGYSVSREKKESFPLTVTSAQKNPTAFYLCASSIFLGQGESGELFFGEGSRLTVL.

CDR3 sequence reads: CASSESVKLFF. CDR3 nucleotides: TGTGCCAGCAGTGAGAGCGTAAAACTGTTTTTT. V is TRBV25-1 and J is TRBJ1-4, with D unresolved. V lost 3 bases to trimming and J lost 10 bases, with 6 bases between them. Germline values: CDR1 MGHDK, CDR2 SYGVNS. The CDR3 sequence is 11 residues long. Variable domain in full (rest from reference TRBV25-1 and TRBJ1-4): EADIYQTPRYLVIGTGKKITLECSQTMGHDKMYWYQQDPGMELHLIHYSYGVNSTEKGDLSSESTVSRIRTEHFPLTLESARPSHTSQYLCASSESVKLFFGSGTQLSVL.

The chain couples TRBV9 to TRBJ2-7; 8 nucleotides agree with TRBD1. This CDR3 region has 16 residues. V trimming: 0 bases; J trimming: 1 base; junction bases outside the gene matches: 6. The germline V gene encodes CDR1 SGDLS and CDR2 YYNGEE. The CDR3, as DNA: TGTGCCAGCAGCGTAGACGACAGGGGAACTTCCTACGAGCAGTACTTC. As protein: CASSVDDRGTSYEQYF.

The CDR3 bases are TGTGCCAGCAGCTTAGACTACACCTCTGGAAACACCATATATTTT. Protein: CASSLDYTSGNTIYF. The chain is built from TRBV11-2 and TRBJ1-3, with D unresolved. The CDR3 totals 15 residues. V lost 0 bases and J lost 0, with 6 bases in between. Germline CDR1 and CDR2: SGHAT and FQNNGV.

V and J are TRBV28 and TRBJ1-5, with D perhaps TRBD1 (5 bases). With 4 bases removed from V and 5 bases from J, the gap between germline ends came to 6 bases. The CDR3 consists of 12 residues. Per germline, CDR1 MDHEN and CDR2 SYDVKM. CDR3 sequence reads: CASSWGDQPQHF. The CDR3 bases are TGTGCCAGCAGTTGGGGGGATCAGCCCCAGCATTTT.

This clone was seen a single time. The chain uses TRBV4-3 and TRBJ1-2; maybe TRBD1 (5 bases). CDR1 and CDR2 (germline): LGHNA, YSLEER. This CDR3 is built from 16 residues. Trimming took 0 bases from V and 4 from J, leaving 15 bases between them. DNA of the CDR3: TGCGCCAGCAGCCAAGATCCGGGGGGATTTGTCTATGGCTACACCTTC. It codes for CASSQDPGGFVYGYTF.

The chain couples TRBV7-2 to TRBJ1-2, with TRBD1 as a possible D gene (6 bases). The germline V and J ends were trimmed by 5 bases and 0 bases, with 10 bases remaining between them. Germline V CDR1 and CDR2: SGHTA, FQGNSA. This CDR3 is built from 14 residues. CDR3 sequence: CASSRQGPNYGYTF. CDR3 DNA: TGTGCCAGCAGCCGGCAGGGGCCTAACTATGGCTACACCTTC.

This sequence joins TRBV19 and TRBJ2-7; maybe TRBD2 (5 bases). The CDR3 has 14 amino acids. Trimming removed 5 bases from V and 4 bases from J, with 15 bases in between. CDR1 LNHDA and CDR2 SQIVND come from the germline V gene (reference sequence). CDR3 sequence (DNA): TGTGCCAGTAGTCTGTACGACGGGATATACGAGCAGTACTTC. Translated: CASSLYDGIYEQYF.

V is TRBV28 and J is TRBJ2-2; either TRBD1 or TRBD2 may supply D (5 bases each). This CDR3 region has 15 residues. V gave up 3 bases and J gave up 4 bases, with 12 bases separating them. Per the germline V gene, CDR1 is MDHEN and CDR2 is SYDVKM. The CDR3 region is CASSFWGSSTGELFF. The CDR3 DNA reads TGTGCCAGCAGTTTTTGGGGGAGCAGCACCGGGGAGCTGTTTTTT.